Detailed here is one TCR beta chain. Its antigen specificity is not known. One junction end disagrees with the germline gene, perhaps due to a read error. Library construction relied on the immunoSEQ multiplex PCR assay. Drawn from immuneACCESS, this table holds only the in-frame rearrangements with V and J called that TCRdb kept. Clones are partly lost; checked studies trace under half to an unresolved V gene and leave the rest unexplained. The sample table shows 65,000 to 80,000 clones, and over 75% are seen once. The top ten clones comprise about 1.5% of the sample. The data stem from a study of T cell changes during pregnancy in multiple sclerosis (dated by TCRdb to about 2019). With respect to the entire study: Changes in the T cell repertoire over the course of pregnancy were examined in this study in women with multiple sclerosis.

The sample in question was peripheral blood, obtained in the third trimester of pregnancy. The TCR sequence derives from a female donor with multiple sclerosis, enrolled in a pregnancy study.

CDR3 protein: CASKVAGGRRETQYF. The bases are TGTGCAAGCAAGGTAGCGGGGGGGCGGCGAGAGACCCAGTACTTC. Rearrangement joined TRBV6-6 to TRBJ2-5; TRBD2 aligns with 11 central bases. The CDR3 spans 15 residues, from the cysteine through the phenylalanine. Only the CDR3 portion is preserved as DNA: 45 bases, with reading frame beginning at the first base. The germline V gene (reference sequence) yields MNHNY for CDR1 and SVGAGI for CDR2.